What follows describes a single TCR beta chain. Its antigen is currently unknown. From the 120-subject validation cohort, which was separate from the approximately 670-subject first cohort, the donors were drawn. V lost 5 bases, J lost 3 bases, and 4 bases stayed unmatched. In germline, CDR1 is MGHDK, CDR2 SYGVNS. The CDR3 has 16 amino acids. Here immunoSEQ multiplex PCR was the method, and the copy in TCRdb shows in-frame clones only, minus some. The sample has roughly 270,000 clones, 70% to 90% seen once. The data originate from a study of cytomegalovirus exposure and HLA in healthy donors. Study-wide points: According to a later analysis, TCR clusters from the first cohort tended to co-occur in the 120 or so validation repertoires. Associated with cytomegalovirus, according to the listing, were 164 TCR beta chains.

This clonotype was sampled from a woman aged 18-29 years in good health and CMV-seronegative. The material sequenced was PBMCs. The chain has TRBV25-1 and TRBJ2-6; 10 bases match TRBD1. The CDR3 nucleotides read TGTGCCAGCAGTCGACAGGGGGCGGTTGGGGCCAACGTCCTGACTTTC. It translates to CASSRQGAVGANVLTF.